This T cell receptor beta chain was obtained from a study of CD8+CD57+ T cells in acquired aplastic anemia. The TCR beta profiling, which covered VDJ combination and CDR3 sequence, was carried out using genomic DNA as the template. TCRdb called the reads again in MiXCR, with one record for every CDR3 protein. The profile shows some 180,000 distinct CDR3 sequences, roughly 65% of them singletons. CDR3 length: 13 residues. Trimming took 5 bases from V and 5 from J; bases not matched to a gene: 5. Germline assignment: CDR1 SNHLY and CDR2 FYNNEI. All sequencing subjects had displayed CD8+CD57+ cell expansion on flow cytometry. All participating patients were living with severe acquired aplastic anemia. Patients were therapy-naive when their blood was sampled.

The TCR comes from a human donor with aplastic anemia. The sequenced sample consisted of sorted CD4+, CD8+, or CD8+CD57+ T cells (not recorded which) from PBMCs. The chain employs TRBV2 and TRBJ1-1, with 7 positions matching TRBD1. The CDR3 protein is CASSWDSGTEAFF. The CDR3 nucleotides read TGTGCCAGCAGTTGGGACAGCGGTACTGAAGCTTTCTTT.